A single sample is the source of the 17 T cell receptor beta chains below, sequenced in a study of blood T cell repertoires in COVID-19. TCRdb's table, derived via immunoSEQ multiplex PCR, lists solely in-frame clones and lacks some. This sample has approximately 90,000 clones, with 70% to 80% found just once. Sequencing was carried out using peripheral blood. The receptors were sampled from a human donor in a cohort sampled during active COVID-19.

As concerns this clone: One end of the junction varies from germline; a read error may be responsible. The chain couples TRBV7-7 to TRBJ2-7; D remains unclear. CDR3 length: 14 residues. Germline V gene data show CDR1 as SSHAT and CDR2 as FNYEAQ (reference sequence). Here the CDR3 reads CASSLTELSYEQYF. In nucleotides, the CDR3 is TGTGCTAGCAGCCTGACTGAGTTGTCCTACGAGCAGTACTTC.

This chain connects TRBV5-1 to TRBJ2-5; TRBD1 might be the D (6 bases). In germline, CDR1 is SGHRS, CDR2 YFSETQ. The CDR3 runs to 17 residues. Trimming cost V 0 bases and J 1 base, with 16 bases left between them. Written as DNA, the CDR3 is TGCGCCAGCAGCTTGGGCCCGGGACACTCGGTCCAAGAGACCCAGTACTTC. Its translation is CASSLGPGHSVQETQYF.

The sample holds many counts of this clone. The CDR3 DNA is TGTGCCAGCAGTTCCGGACAGGCTTCTCCCTACGAGCAGTACTTC. This translates into CASSSGQASPYEQYF. The chain carries TRBV6-2 or TRBV6-3 and TRBJ2-7, with 7 bases that match TRBD1. The length of the CDR3 is 15 residues. Germline V gene data show CDR1 as MNHEY and CDR2 as SVGEGT. V lost 4 bases, J lost 2 bases, and 8 bases stayed unmatched.

The rearrangement links TRBV9 to TRBJ1-1, with 12 bases fitting TRBD1. The CDR3 totals 16 residues. J was trimmed by 1 base and V by 6 bases; bases with no gene match: 7. Germline CDR1 and CDR2: SGDLS and YYNGEE. The CDR3 loop reads CASTRWGQGANTEAFF. CDR3 nucleotide sequence: TGTGCCAGCACGAGATGGGGACAGGGGGCGAACACTGAAGCTTTCTTT.

The chain is built from TRBV28 and TRBJ2-7, with D tentatively TRBD1 (6 bases). This CDR3 has 14 amino acids. Germline V gene sequence: CDR1 MDHEN, CDR2 SYDVKM. Trimming left V 3 bases short and J 2 bases short, with 11 bases between. The CDR3 is CASSFTGFPYEQYF. The CDR3 DNA sequence: TGTGCCAGCAGTTTCACAGGGTTCCCCTACGAGCAGTACTTC.

The V call is TRBV19, the J call TRBJ1-3; no reliable D call. The CDR3 runs 12 residues. V shed 9 bases and J shed 4 bases, with 10 bases lying between them. The germline gives CDR1 LNHDA, CDR2 SQIVND (reference sequence). The chain's CDR3 is CARRVNGNTIYF. The CDR3, as DNA: TGTGCCAGGCGAGTCAACGGAAACACCATATATTTT.

The gene calls are TRBV5-8 and TRBJ1-5; D gene uncertain. Germline lookup yields CDR1 SGHTS and CDR2 YDEGEE. This CDR3 has 14 amino acids. V lost 0 bases, J lost 0 bases, and 4 bases lay in between. DNA for the CDR3: TGTGCCAGCAGCTTGGCGGGTAGCAATCAGCCCCAGCATTTT. Its translation is CASSLAGSNQPQHF. Full variable domain (missing parts from reference TRBV5-8 and TRBJ1-5): EAGVTQSPTHLIKTRGQQATLRCSPISGHTSVYWYQQALGLGLQFLLWYDEGEERNRGNFPPRFSGRQFPNYSSELNVNALELEDSALYLCASSLAGSNQPQHFGDGTRLSIL.

The V and J genes are TRBV11-2 and TRBJ1-1; D is possibly TRBD1 (5 bases). V gave up 1 base and J gave up 0 bases, with 9 bases separating them. In germline, CDR1 is SGHAT, CDR2 FQNNGV. The CDR3 totals 15 residues. CDR3 DNA sequence: TGTGCCAGCAGCTTAGCGCCCAGGGTGAACACTGAAGCTTTCTTT. Residues: CASSLAPRVNTEAFF. Variable domain in full (rest from reference TRBV11-2 and TRBJ1-1): EAGVAQSPRYKIIEKRQSVAFWCNPISGHATLYWYQQILGQGPKLLIQFQNNGVVDDSQLPKDRFSAERLKGVDSTLKIQPAKLEDSAVYLCASSLAPRVNTEAFFGQGTRLTVV.

The CDR3 sequence is CAWRAKGAEGKLFF. CDR3 bases: TGTGCCTGGAGGGCAAAAGGAGCCGAAGGAAAACTGTTTTTT. The chain joins TRBV30 to TRBJ1-4; D is undetermined. Trimming removed 3 bases from V and 10 bases from J, with 18 bases in between. The germline CDR1 and CDR2 sequences are GTSNPN and SVGIG (reference sequence). The CDR3 contains 14 residues.

The V and J genes are TRBV19 and TRBJ2-2; the match to TRBD2 covers 9 bases. Trimming took 5 bases from V and 3 from J; bases not matched to a gene: 7. The germline V gene has CDR1 LNHDA and CDR2 SQIVND (reference sequence). The CDR3 covers 16 residues. CDR3 DNA: TGTGCCAGTAGTCCAGGGGCGGGAGGGGACACCGGGGAGCTGTTTTTT. The encoded protein is CASSPGAGGDTGELFF.

This chain connects TRBV7-2 to TRBJ1-5; D gene uncertain. The V gene's germline CDR1 is SGHTA and CDR2 FQGNSA. V lost 1 base and J 4 bases, leaving 11 bases between the germline ends. This CDR3 comprises 15 residues. The DNA for the CDR3 is TGTGCCAGCAGCTTAGTTGGGCAGACAAATCAGCCCCAGCATTTT. Translation gives CASSLVGQTNQPQHF.

This clone was recorded only once. The rearrangement links TRBV6-5 to TRBJ2-3; 7 bases fit TRBD2. CDR1 MNHEY and CDR2 SVGAGI come from the germline V gene. This CDR3 spans 13 amino acids. V was clipped by 6 bases and J by 6 bases; unmatched bases: 6. The CDR3 loop is CASSLRGGDTQYF. DNA for the CDR3: TGTGCCAGCAGCCTCCGGGGAGGGGATACGCAGTATTTT.

To note about this clone: The junction departs from germline at one end; a sequencing error may be responsible. V and J are TRBV7-7 and TRBJ1-2, with TRBD1 as a possible D gene (6 bases). This CDR3 spans 20 amino acids. Per germline, CDR1 SSHAT and CDR2 FNYEAQ (reference sequence). CDR3 in amino acids: CASSSVRREGHLTPRCGYTF. The CDR3 DNA reads as TGTGCTAGCAGCTCCGTCCGCCGGGAGGGACACCTCACACCACGGTGTGGCTACACCTTC. Looking up the rest from reference TRBV7-7 and TRBJ1-2 gives the full variable domain: GAGVSQSPRYKVTKRGQDVTLRCDPISSHATLYWYQQALGQGPEFLTYFNYEAQPDKSGLPSDRFSAERPEGSISTLTIQRTEQRDSAMYRCASSSVRREGHLTPRCGYTFGSGTRLTVV.

The chain links TRBV7-2 to TRBJ2-3, with 7 nucleotides matching TRBD1. The CDR3 is 14 amino acids. Per germline, CDR1 SGHTA and CDR2 FQGNSA. The trim removed 0 bases at V and 7 bases at J, leaving 4 bases unmatched. CDR3 sequence reads: CASSLAAGGNTQYF. The CDR3 nucleotides read TGTGCCAGCAGCTTAGCGGCAGGGGGAAATACGCAGTATTTT.

The V and J genes are TRBV21-1 and TRBJ2-7; the table names TRBD1, a call not compared with the DNA. TRBV21-1 is a pseudogene segment. The CDR3 loop spans 14 amino acids. CDR3 protein: CASSKDRIPYEQYF. CDR3 nucleotide sequence: TGTGCCAGCAGCAAAGACAGGATCCCCTACGAGCAGTACTTC.

The gene calls are TRBV3-1 (or the pseudogene TRBV3-2) and TRBJ2-3; D might be TRBD1 (5 bases). The CDR3 consists of 12 residues. The V end was cut by 8 bases, the J end by 3 bases, with 9 bases between. CDR1 is LGHDT and CDR2 is YNNKEL in the germline V gene (reference sequence). In DNA, the CDR3 is TGTGCCAGCGGGGCGGATACAGATACGCAGTATTTT. Protein product: CASGADTDTQYF.

This chain uses TRBV18 with TRBJ1-3, with D perhaps TRBD1 (5 bases). CDR1 and CDR2 (germline): KGHSH, LQKENI. Between the trimmed V and J ends, which lost 6 bases and 6 bases, there was a span of 15 bases. The CDR3 contains 14 residues. DNA of the CDR3: TGTGCCAGCTCCCAAGTGGGGACTGAAAACACCATATATTTT. Its protein is CASSQVGTENTIYF.